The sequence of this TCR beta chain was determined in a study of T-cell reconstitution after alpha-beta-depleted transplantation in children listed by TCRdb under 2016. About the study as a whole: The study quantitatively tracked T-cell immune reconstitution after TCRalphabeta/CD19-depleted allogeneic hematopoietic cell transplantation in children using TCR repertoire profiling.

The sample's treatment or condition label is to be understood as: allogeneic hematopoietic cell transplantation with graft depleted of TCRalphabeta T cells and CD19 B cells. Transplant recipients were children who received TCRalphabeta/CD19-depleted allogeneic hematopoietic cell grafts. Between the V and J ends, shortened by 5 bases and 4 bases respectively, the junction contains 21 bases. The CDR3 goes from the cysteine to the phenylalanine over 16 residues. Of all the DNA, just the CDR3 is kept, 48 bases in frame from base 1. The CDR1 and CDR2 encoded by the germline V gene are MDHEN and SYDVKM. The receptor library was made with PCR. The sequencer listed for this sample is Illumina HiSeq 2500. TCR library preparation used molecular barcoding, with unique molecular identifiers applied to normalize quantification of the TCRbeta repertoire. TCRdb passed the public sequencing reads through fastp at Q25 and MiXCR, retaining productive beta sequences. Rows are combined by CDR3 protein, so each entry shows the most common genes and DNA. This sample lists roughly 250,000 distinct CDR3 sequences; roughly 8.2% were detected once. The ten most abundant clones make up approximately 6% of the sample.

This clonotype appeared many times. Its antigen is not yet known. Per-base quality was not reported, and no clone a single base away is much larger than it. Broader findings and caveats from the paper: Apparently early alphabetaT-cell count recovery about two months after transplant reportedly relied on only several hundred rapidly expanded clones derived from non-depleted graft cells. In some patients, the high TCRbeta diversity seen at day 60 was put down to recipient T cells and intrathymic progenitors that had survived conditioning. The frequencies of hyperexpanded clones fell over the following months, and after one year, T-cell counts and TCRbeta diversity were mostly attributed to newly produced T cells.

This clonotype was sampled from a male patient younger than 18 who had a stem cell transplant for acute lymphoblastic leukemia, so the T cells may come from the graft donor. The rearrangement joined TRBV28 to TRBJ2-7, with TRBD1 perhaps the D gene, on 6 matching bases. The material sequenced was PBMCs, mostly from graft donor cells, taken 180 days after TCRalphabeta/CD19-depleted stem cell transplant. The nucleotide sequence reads TGTGCCAGCAGTATTGCTCACACAGGGCGGCGGTACGAGCAGTACTTC. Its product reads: CASSIAHTGRRYEQYF.